Listed below are T cell receptor beta chains from one sample, sequenced in a study of PD-L1 blockade in urothelial cancer. Some clones are missing from TCRdb's copy, which holds only in-frame ones; the method was immunoSEQ multiplex PCR. The table lists more than 85,000 clones, roughly 84% of them singletons. Sequencing was performed on PBMCs, taken around atezolizumab (anti-PD-L1) treatment. These receptor sequences come from a man aged 55 to 70 with urothelial cancer. Both conserved end residues are part of each CDR3. The D gene is left open where the match is weak. A row's size may be missing; if present it is once, few, many or a size class.

d_call	clone_size	v_call	j_call	cdr3_aa	cdr3_nt
.	.	TRBV11-1	TRBJ2-1	CASTTPLGQLPGEQFF	TGTGCCAGCACCACCCCGCTTGGACAGCTTCCGGGTGAGCAGTTCTTC
TRBD2	.	TRBV11-1	TRBJ2-3	CASSIVAGTSTDTQYF	TGTGCCAGCAGCATTGTAGCGGGGACTAGCACAGATACGCAGTATTTT
.	.	TRBV9	TRBJ2-5	CASSPLGGDQETQYF	TGTGCCAGCAGCCCCTTAGGCGGCGACCAAGAGACCCAGTACTTC
.	.	TRBV19	TRBJ2-7	CASSIGEDSYEQYF	TGTGCCAGTAGTATAGGAGAGGATTCCTACGAGCAGTACTTC
.	.	TRBV11-2	TRBJ2-7	CASSTSPRDETYEQYF	TGTGCCAGCAGCACTAGCCCCCGGGACGAGACCTACGAGCAGTACTTC
.	few	TRBV28	TRBJ2-7	CASSSRGGESSYEQYF	TGTGCCAGCAGTTCTCGAGGGGGGGAAAGCTCCTACGAGCAGTACTTC
TRBD2	.	TRBV28	TRBJ2-1	CASSATSGVYNEQFF	TGTGCCAGCAGTGCGACTAGCGGGGTCTACAATGAGCAGTTCTTC
.	once	TRBV5-1	TRBJ1-1	CASSSRVGGDTEAFF	TGCGCCAGCAGCTCACGAGTGGGGGGTGACACTGAAGCTTTCTTT
TRBD1	.	TRBV15	TRBJ2-2	CATSRGDRGINTGELFF	TGTGCCACCAGCAGAGGTGACAGGGGGATTAACACCGGGGAGCTGTTTTTT
TRBD1	.	TRBV5-1	TRBJ1-2	CASSPGQAIYGYTF	TGCGCCAGCAGCCCGGGACAGGCGATCTATGGCTACACCTTC
.	.	TRBV14	TRBJ1-6	CASSQVAGVNNSPLHF	TGTGCCAGCAGCCAAGTCGCAGGCGTTAATAATTCACCCCTCCACTTT
TRBD1	.	TRBV27	TRBJ1-2	CASSRTGTESNYGYTF	TGTGCCAGCAGTAGAACCGGGACAGAATCTAACTATGGCTACACCTTC
.	.	TRBV7-8	TRBJ1-2	CASSSSRGVDGYTF	TGTGCCAGCAGCTCGTCCCGGGGGGTCGATGGCTACACCTTC
.	.	TRBV6-5	TRBJ2-7	CASSYSPGLNSYEQYF	TGTGCCAGCAGTTACTCCCCGGGACTCAACTCCTACGAGCAGTACTTC
.	.	TRBV4-3	TRBJ2-2	CASSQEVHPNTGELFF	TGCGCCAGCAGCCAAGAGGTACACCCGAACACCGGGGAGCTGTTTTTT
.	once	TRBV6-1	TRBJ1-2	CPNYGYTF	TGTCCGAACTATGGCTACACCTTC
TRBD1	.	TRBV28	TRBJ2-5	CASGGQGETQYF	TGTGCCAGCGGAGGACAGGGTGAGACCCAGTACTTC
.	.	TRBV18	TRBJ2-2	CASSPPIVLGRGSSTGELFF	TGTGCCAGCTCACCACCGATTGTTTTGGGGCGGGGATCGTCCACCGGGGAGCTGTTTTTT
TRBD1	.	TRBV7-2	TRBJ1-4	CASSLVQGETELFF	TGTGCCAGCAGCTTAGTACAGGGGGAAACGGAACTGTTTTTT
.	.	TRBV6-5	TRBJ2-5	CASMGLKTQYF	TGTGCCAGCATGGGGCTGAAGACCCAGTACTTC